These T cell receptor beta chains were read from a single sample in a study of beta chain features in type 1 diabetes. The assay was immunoSEQ multiplex PCR, and TCRdb's table has in-frame clones only and misses some. Of more than 250,000 clones listed, around 21% were seen once; the top ten hold less than 0.035%. Sequencing input: naive CD4+ T cells from blood. The receptors were sampled from a woman between 40 and 50 years old with type 1 diabetes. Each CDR3 is given without its conserved first and last residue. The D gene is left open where the match is weak.

CDR3aa: ASSRGLETDYEQY; v_gene: TRBV5-4; j_gene: TRBJ2-7; d_gene: TRBD2
CDR3aa: AIRMTGENTEAF; v_gene: TRBV10-3; j_gene: TRBJ1-1; d_gene: TRBD1
CDR3aa: AWRAGVPYGYT; v_gene: TRBV30; j_gene: TRBJ1-2; d_gene: -
CDR3aa: ASSSKTGTSGGNEQF; v_gene: TRBV7-9; j_gene: TRBJ2-1; d_gene: TRBD2
CDR3aa: ASSLGTGEFYEQY; v_gene: TRBV7-7; j_gene: TRBJ2-7; d_gene: TRBD1
CDR3aa: ASSLGGTGREKLF; v_gene: TRBV7-9; j_gene: TRBJ1-4; d_gene: TRBD1
CDR3aa: ASSPTGRTEAF; v_gene: TRBV18; j_gene: TRBJ1-1; d_gene: TRBD1
CDR3aa: ASSVGPSYT; v_gene: TRBV9; j_gene: TRBJ1-2; d_gene: -
CDR3aa: ASSGLAHYNEQF; v_gene: TRBV2; j_gene: TRBJ2-1; d_gene: -
CDR3aa: ASSSGQGLYEQY; v_gene: TRBV5-1; j_gene: TRBJ2-7; d_gene: TRBD1
CDR3aa: ASSPRGDSNQPQH; v_gene: TRBV9; j_gene: TRBJ1-5; d_gene: TRBD1
CDR3aa: ASTPRQINVNQPQH; v_gene: TRBV19; j_gene: TRBJ1-5; d_gene: -
CDR3aa: ASSFLGGGTPDTQY; v_gene: TRBV6-5; j_gene: TRBJ2-3; d_gene: TRBD2
CDR3aa: ASSRLRQGAHNEKLF; v_gene: TRBV23-1; j_gene: TRBJ1-4; d_gene: TRBD1
CDR3aa: ASSVPLGRAPNNEQF; v_gene: TRBV2; j_gene: TRBJ2-1; d_gene: -